Listed below are T cell receptor beta chains from one sample, sequenced in a study of cytotoxic CD8 clonotypes in ibrutinib-treated CLL. Using immunoSEQ multiplex PCR, the repertoire was profiled, and TCRdb retains in-frame clones only, with some absent. The table lists approximately 340,000 clones, 60% to 80% of them singletons. The specimen was PBMCs, collected after 36 months of ibrutinib treatment. These receptor sequences come from a human donor with chronic lymphocytic leukemia. Both conserved end residues are part of each CDR3. Fields, in order: D gene, J gene, V gene, clone size, CDR3 protein, CDR3 DNA. The D gene is left open where the match is weak. Not all rows give a size; the values are once, few, many and, for expanded clones, a class.

-,TRBJ2-2,TRBV6-6,few,CASGGPNTGELFF,TGTGCCAGCGGGGGCCCGAACACCGGGGAGCTGTTTTTT
-,TRBJ1-3,TRBV11-2,-,CASSLVGVSSGNTIYF,TGTGCCAGCAGCTTAGTGGGCGTGAGCTCTGGAAACACCATATATTTT
-,TRBJ1-3,TRBV7-8,-,CASSLALGNTIYF,TGTGCCAGCAGCTTGGCACTGGGAAACACCATATATTTT
TRBD1,TRBJ2-7,TRBV5-1,-,CASSSGDRIAYEQYF,TGCGCCAGCAGCTCCGGGGACAGAATAGCCTACGAGCAGTACTTC
TRBD1,TRBJ1-6,TRBV7-3,-,CASSFCTGGPNSPLHF,TGTGCCAGCAGCTTTTGCACAGGGGGTCCAAATTCACCCCTCCACTTT
-,TRBJ2-1,TRBV7-9,-,CASSLAGGYNEQFF,TGTGCCAGCAGCTTAGCGGGGGGCTACAATGAGCAGTTCTTC
TRBD2,TRBJ2-1,TRBV7-3,-,CASSLGGGLAGNNEQFF,TGTGCCAGCAGCTTGGGCGGGGGACTAGCGGGAAACAATGAGCAGTTCTTC
-,TRBJ2-2,TRBV29-1,-,CSVGQTGELFF,TGCAGCGTGGGACAAACCGGGGAGCTGTTTTTT
-,TRBJ2-7,TRBV5-1,few,CASSLEGGVAYEQYF,TGCGCCAGCAGCTTGGAAGGGGGAGTAGCCTACGAGCAGTACTTC
-,TRBJ2-7,TRBV10-3,once,CAISAHYEQYF,TGTGCCATCAGTGCCCACTACGAGCAGTACTTC
-,TRBJ2-7,TRBV18,-,CASSPGMGYEQYF,TGTGCCAGCTCACCAGGTATGGGGTACGAGCAGTACTTC
-,TRBJ1-2,TRBV27,-,CASSLSRGDHGYTF,TGTGCCAGCAGTTTATCTCGGGGGGACCATGGCTACACCTTC
-,TRBJ1-2,TRBV19,-,CASSITGPPLAYGYTF,TGTGCCAGTAGTATAACAGGGCCCCCGCTCGCCTATGGCTACACCTTC
TRBD1,TRBJ1-5,TRBV5-4,-,CASSLRRQGSGSNQPQHF,TGTGCCAGCAGCCTCAGGAGACAGGGATCGGGTAGCAATCAGCCCCAGCATTTT
-,TRBJ2-7,TRBV6-5,few,CASSYAVSYEQYF,TGTGCCAGCAGTTACGCGGTCTCCTACGAGCAGTACTTC
TRBD2,TRBJ2-1,TRBV29-1,-,CSVVPVASGRDYNEQFF,TGCAGCGTTGTGCCCGTGGCTAGCGGGAGGGATTACAATGAGCAGTTCTTC
-,TRBJ1-2,TRBV11-2,-,CASSLTGGDYGYTF,TGTGCCAGCAGCTTAACTGGGGGAGACTATGGCTACACCTTC
TRBD1,TRBJ2-2,TRBV7-9,-,CASSLRDRGNTGELFF,TGTGCCAGCAGCTTAAGGGACAGGGGAAACACCGGGGAGCTGTTTTTT
-,TRBJ1-2,TRBV6-1,-,CASSDARAYYGYTF,TGTGCCAGCAGTGACGCCAGGGCCTACTATGGCTACACCTTC
-,TRBJ1-6,TRBV15,-,CATSRHAQSTGPVHF,TGTGCCACCAGCAGGCACGCACAGTCCACAGGGCCCGTCCACTTT
-,TRBJ2-3,TRBV11-3,-,CASSPLGWDTQYF,TGTGCCAGCAGCCCTTTGGGCTGGGATACGCAGTATTTT
-,TRBJ2-5,TRBV5-1,-,CASSLTETQYF,TGCGCCAGCAGCTTGACAGAGACCCAGTACTTC
TRBD1,TRBJ2-7,TRBV5-1,-,CASRTTGGTYEQYF,TGCGCCAGCAGGACGACAGGGGGGACCTACGAGCAGTACTTC
TRBD2,TRBJ2-1,TRBV7-3,-,CASSLRPSGNHYNEQFF,TGTGCCAGCAGCCTCCGCCCTAGCGGGAACCACTACAATGAGCAGTTCTTC
-,TRBJ1-6,TRBV7-9,-,CASSLALGPTSSPLHF,TGTGCCAGCAGCTTAGCGCTCGGCCCGACTAGTTCACCCCTCCACTTT
-,TRBJ2-3,TRBV5-4,-,CASSFGGGVGGTDTQYF,TGTGCCAGCAGCTTCGGCGGCGGGGTAGGGGGCACAGATACGCAGTATTTT
-,TRBJ2-3,TRBV5-8,once,CASSLVLPDTQYF,TGTGCCAGCAGCTTGGTTTTGCCAGATACGCAGTATTTT
-,TRBJ2-3,TRBV9,-,CASSTREGTPWDTQYF,TGTGCCAGCAGCACGAGAGAGGGGACCCCCTGGGATACGCAGTATTTT
TRBD2,TRBJ2-7,TRBV6-5,-,CASSYGTRPYEQYF,TGTGCCAGCAGTTACGGGACTAGACCCTACGAGCAGTACTTC
TRBD2,TRBJ2-3,TRBV28,-,CASSPPGLAGTLTDTQYF,TGTGCCAGCAGTCCCCCGGGACTAGCGGGAACCCTCACAGATACGCAGTATTTT
TRBD2,TRBJ2-7,TRBV27,-,CASSIGTSAYEQYF,TGTGCCAGCAGTATCGGGACTAGCGCTTACGAGCAGTACTTC
-,TRBJ2-7,TRBV27,few,CASRVTANAYEQYF,TGTGCCAGCAGGGTAACAGCGAATGCCTACGAGCAGTACTTC
-,TRBJ2-2,TRBV7-3,few,CASSLSLTGELFF,TGTGCCAGCAGCTTAAGTCTAACCGGGGAGCTGTTTTTT
-,TRBJ2-1,TRBV9,once,CASSVYYYNEQFF,TGTGCCAGCAGCGTCTATTATTACAATGAGCAGTTCTTC
-,TRBJ1-2,TRBV18,once,CASSPPIVPGDYGYTF,TGTGCCAGCTCACCACCGATAGTCCCGGGCGACTATGGCTACACCTTC
TRBD2,TRBJ2-3,TRBV5-4,-,CASSLRGTSDPRDTQYF,TGTGCCAGCAGCTTGAGGGGTACTAGCGATCCCCGAGATACGCAGTATTTT
-,TRBJ2-5,TRBV4-1,-,CASSQAYAGETQYF,TGCGCCAGCAGCCAAGCTTATGCGGGTGAGACCCAGTACTTC
-,TRBJ2-7,TRBV20-1,-,CSGVEDYEQYF,TGCAGTGGGGTCGAGGATTACGAGCAGTACTTC
-,TRBJ2-7,TRBV7-2,-,CASSLRGGATYEQYF,TGTGCCAGCAGCTTAAGGGGTGGTGCAACCTACGAGCAGTACTTC
TRBD1,TRBJ1-5,TRBV6-6,few,CASSYFTGERQPQHF,TGTGCCAGCAGTTACTTTACAGGGGAACGTCAGCCCCAGCATTTT
TRBD2,TRBJ2-3,TRBV10-3,-,CAISEPLLAGVTDTQYF,TGTGCCATCAGTGAGCCCCTCTTAGCGGGAGTCACAGATACGCAGTATTTT